The T cell receptor beta chain described here comes from a study of blood T cells in healthy people across ages. Study observations and caveats: Roughly linear age-related decline in beta diversity appeared, significant by age 40.

A J-beta primer mix and a sample-barcoded 5' primer were used in a second PCR of roughly 7 to 12 cycles. Each single sample gave us at least 2.5 million CDR3-containing paired-end reads. TCRdb reprocessed the 5' RACE reads via MiXCR and lists one record per CDR3 protein. Of 800,000 to 1,300,000 distinct CDR3 sequences listed, around 27% are singletons. The CDR3 spans 13 residues. The germline V and J ends were trimmed by 6 bases and 0 bases, with 12 bases remaining between them. Germline V gives CDR1 SQVTM, CDR2 ANQGSEA. This clonotype has at least ten counts. Its antigen is undetermined. This sample also appeared in a second study, on T cells of mothers and their children. That paper adds: Maternal samples each gave over 9 million TCR beta CDR3 reads, and child samples roughly 3 million each.

The receptor's source is a girl aged 2 to 10 in good health. J is TRBJ2-7 and V is TRBV29-1; D remains unclear. The sample was blood. CDR3 bases: TGCAGCGTCTCCCACCCGAGCTCCTACGAGCAGTACTTC. It codes for CSVSHPSSYEQYF.